This paragraph covers one T cell receptor (beta chain) sequence. Its antigen is not identified. The data belong to a study of T cells expressing NK-cell markers. Study background: All TCR beta repertoires analysed originated from sorted CD3+CD56+NKG2C+, CD3+CD56+NKG2C- and CD3+CD56-NKG2C+ T cells. Sequenced donors, eight in total, included seven who were HCMV-seropositive and one who was seronegative. Study-level results: Evidence did not settle whether expanded NKG2C+ T cell clones targeted HCMV.

Germline lookup yields CDR1 SEHNR and CDR2 FQNEAQ (reference sequence). This CDR3 is built from 13 residues. TCRdb derives one entry per CDR3 protein from the 5' RACE reads, leaving out DNA. Across 150,000 to 200,000 distinct CDR3 sequences, the top ten clones capture around 20% of the sample. The receptor's source is a man aged 18-75 years in good health. The chain joins TRBV7-9 to TRBJ2-3. The sample comprised blood T cells: a sorted CD56 or NKG2C T cell subset, CD4+ or CD8+ T cells, or bulk PBMC T cells (not recorded which). The CDR3 spells CASSSEFPDTQYF.